This record concerns one T cell receptor (beta chain) sequence. Its antigen is unidentified. The sample is drawn from a study of STAT5B mutations in CD4+ large granular lymphocyte leukemia. About the research overall: Healthy donors showed HLA-associated enrichment of the CDR3 'QG' motif.

The protocol was immunoSEQ multiplex PCR, while the TCRdb copy is restricted to in-frame clones and leaves out a portion. The repertoire holds 25,000 to 40,000 clones, with about 70% as singletons. Whole-study results and caveats: Patient CD4-sorted repertoires stayed more clonal than healthy ones after leukemic-clone removal. Compared with healthy controls (2/35), patient top clones favored TRBV06 (8/27).

CDR1 and CDR2 (germline): LNHDA, SQIVND (reference sequence). V gave up 8 bases and J gave up 0 bases, with 8 bases separating them. CDR3 length: 13 residues. Buffy coats from healthy blood donors served as controls. Input material: CD4+ T cells from blood buffy coats. V is TRBV19 and J is TRBJ1-3; D is uncertain. The sequence was collected from a human donor in good health. CDR3 DNA: TGTGCCAGTCGGCTTGCCTCTGGAAACACCATATATTTT. Protein: CASRLASGNTIYF.